These 15 T cell receptor beta chains came from one sample sequenced in a study of blood T cell repertoires in COVID-19. The data were produced by immunoSEQ multiplex PCR, yet TCRdb's version contains in-frame clones alone and is incomplete. The sample shows 390,000 or so clones, over 75% of them seen only once. Material for sequencing was PBMCs or T cells enriched from blood (not recorded which). All receptors come from a man younger than 35 who had recovered from COVID-19.

In DNA, the CDR3 is TGTGCCAGCAGTGGACGGGTTCGACAGGGGGATTCACCCCTCCACTTT. Protein sequence: CASSGRVRQGDSPLHF. The V and J genes are TRBV25-1 and TRBJ1-6; TRBD1 agrees at 9 bases. The V gene's germline CDR1 is MGHDK and CDR2 SYGVNS. The CDR3 runs 16 residues. V gave up 4 bases and J gave up 8 bases; unmatched junction bases: 9.

The chain links TRBV5-1 to TRBJ2-1; TRBD2 agrees at 8 bases. The CDR3 is 21 amino acids. V lost 4 bases, J lost 3 bases, and 24 bases stayed unmatched. Germline V gene sequence: CDR1 SGHRS, CDR2 YFSETQ. CDR3 amino acids: CASSLPFGSGDSLIIYNEQFF. The CDR3 nucleotides are TGCGCCAGCAGCCTCCCTTTCGGTAGCGGGGACTCGCTGATTATCTACAATGAGCAGTTCTTC. The full variable domain, completed using reference TRBV5-1 and TRBJ2-1, is KAGVTQTPRYLIKTRGQQVTLSCSPISGHRSVSWYQQTPGQGLQFLFEYFSETQRNKGNFPGRFSGRQFSNSRSEMNVSTLELGDSALYLCASSLPFGSGDSLIIYNEQFFGPGTRLTVL.

V gene TRBV10-1 combines with J gene TRBJ1-4; D not resolved. Per the germline V gene, CDR1 is WNHNN and CDR2 is SYGVQD (reference sequence). The CDR3 totals 16 residues. V gave up 0 bases and J gave up 5 bases, with 13 bases separating them. CDR3 loop: CASSESIGGKNEKLFF. The CDR3 DNA reads as TGCGCCAGCAGTGAGTCGATAGGAGGCAAGAATGAAAAACTGTTTTTT.

The chain carries TRBV30 and TRBJ1-5; a possible D gene is TRBD1 (5 bases). V was cut by 1 base and J by 10 bases, with 14 bases left in between. Per the germline V gene, CDR1 is GTSNPN and CDR2 is SVGIG (reference sequence). This CDR3 has 13 residues. CDR3 protein: CAWSAQGIEPQHF. The DNA of the CDR3 is TGTGCCTGGAGTGCTCAGGGAATCGAACCCCAGCATTTT.

The V gene is TRBV7-3, the J gene TRBJ2-7; no clear D. V gave up 0 bases and J gave up 2 bases, with 8 bases separating them. Germline V gives CDR1 SGHTA, CDR2 FQGTGA. The CDR3 length is 14 residues. CDR3 DNA: TGTGCCAGCAGCTTAACGTGGGCCACCTACGAGCAGTACTTC. Translation: CASSLTWATYEQYF. The full variable domain, its missing parts supplied by reference TRBV7-3 and TRBJ2-7, is GAGVSQTPSNKVTEKGKYVELRCDPISGHTALYWYRQSLGQGPEFLIYFQGTGAADDSGLPNDRFFAVRPEGSVSTLKIQRTERGDSAVYLCASSLTWATYEQYFGPGTRLTVT.

The chain is built from TRBV28 and TRBJ2-7, with 11 bases matching TRBD2. The CDR3 has 16 amino acids. V gave up 6 bases and J gave up 9 bases; unmatched junction bases: 16. Looked up from germline, CDR1 is MDHEN and CDR2 is SYDVKM. The CDR3 DNA follows: TGTGCCAGCAGCCTCATATTAGCGGGAGGGGATAGTGGGCAGTACTTC. Translating gives CASSLILAGGDSGQYF.

The chain combines TRBV3-1 (or the pseudogene TRBV3-2) with TRBJ1-6, with TRBD1 matching over 8 bases. In germline, CDR1 is LGHDT, CDR2 YNNKEL (reference sequence). The CDR3 sequence is 19 residues long. The junction had 16 bases not matched to a gene; V was cut back by 8 bases and J by 1 base. The CDR3 reads CASPLIARGPGSYNSPLHF. The CDR3 region has the DNA TGTGCCAGCCCCCTCATCGCCAGGGGGCCTGGGTCCTATAATTCACCCCTCCACTTT.

This clone was observed a single time. This chain links TRBV3-1 (or the pseudogene TRBV3-2) with TRBJ2-3, with 12 bases identical to TRBD2. Germline V CDR1 and CDR2: LGHDT, YNNKEL (reference sequence). This CDR3 comprises 16 residues. V lost 2 bases, J lost 4 bases, and 4 bases stayed unmatched. The CDR3, as DNA: TGTGCCAGCAGCCAAAGACTAGCGGGAGTTGCAGATACGCAGTATTTT. Translated, it gives CASSQRLAGVADTQYF.

The CDR3 nucleotides read TGTGCCAGCAGCCTCGGGACTAGCGGGGGGCGGGAGACCCAGTACTTC. Translated, it gives CASSLGTSGGRETQYF. This rearrangement joins TRBV3-1 (or the pseudogene TRBV3-2) to TRBJ2-5; TRBD2 matches at 15 bases. Germline values: CDR1 LGHDT, CDR2 YNNKEL (reference sequence). The V and J ends lost 4 bases and 5 bases, in that order; junction bases with no gene match: 5. The CDR3 totals 16 residues.

The chain carries TRBV5-1 and TRBJ2-7; TRBD1 is a possible D gene (6 bases). Germline CDR1 reads SGHRS; CDR2 reads YFSETQ. The CDR3 extends over 16 amino acids. The V and J ends lost 4 bases and 2 bases respectively, with 19 bases between them. In DNA, the CDR3 is TGCGCCAGCAGCCGCCAGCATGACAGGAACGCCTACGAGCAGTACTTC. This gives the protein CASSRQHDRNAYEQYF.

The genes are TRBV4-2 and TRBJ2-7, with D possibly TRBD1 on 5 matching bases. Germline V lookup: CDR1 LGHNA, CDR2 YNFKEQ. Trimming left V 0 bases short and J 2 bases short, with 11 bases between. The CDR3 has 15 amino acids. The CDR3 DNA reads as TGTGCCAGCAGCCAAGATTCGTTAGGGGCCTACGAGCAGTACTTC. This encodes CASSQDSLGAYEQYF.

This rearrangement joins TRBV28 to TRBJ1-5; D call uncertain. The V and J ends lost 8 bases and 6 bases respectively, with 23 bases between them. From germline, CDR1 is MDHEN and CDR2 SYDVKM. The CDR3 has 16 residues. In nucleotides, the CDR3 is TGTGCCAGCCGCGCTCCTTATGAGGGTGCCGGTCAGCCCCAGCATTTT. It specifies CASRAPYEGAGQPQHF.

The genes are TRBV11-1 and TRBJ2-5; D gene unclear. Deletions cut 3 bases from V and 5 bases from J, with 4 bases between. From germline, CDR1 is SGHAT and CDR2 FQDESV (reference sequence). CDR3 length equals 11 residues. CDR3 sequence: CASSFMETQYF. DNA of the CDR3: TGTGCCAGCAGCTTTATGGAGACCCAGTACTTC.

This sequence joins TRBV7-9 and TRBJ2-2, with D unresolved. The V gene lost 5 bases and the J gene lost 3 bases, with 10 bases spanning the gap. Germline V CDR1 and CDR2: SEHNR, FQNEAQ (reference sequence). The CDR3 is 14 residues long. The CDR3 reads CASSPYRDTGELFF. The CDR3 nucleotides read TGTGCCAGCAGCCCATACAGAGACACCGGGGAGCTGTTTTTT.

The chain joins TRBV24-1 to TRBJ1-2; no firm D call. Trimming cost V 4 bases and J 5 bases, with 10 bases left between them. CDR3 length: 13 residues. Per germline, CDR1 KGHDR and CDR2 SFDVKD. In nucleotides, the CDR3 is TGTGCCACCAGTGACTCGTCGGGATATGGCTACACCTTC. Protein sequence: CATSDSSGYGYTF.